The clone carrying this TCR beta chain was counted between two and nine times. The antigen remains undetermined. Measured with immunoSEQ multiplex PCR; TCRdb has only the in-frame clones, and not every one. Among 85,000 to 110,000 clones, 80% to 95% were seen once, and the ten largest hold under 1.5%. The data were taken from a study of graft-versus-host responses after intestinal transplantation. The overall study: Isolated intestinal, liver-intestinal, or multivisceral transplants had been given to the recipients.

The CDR3 loop spans 15 amino acids. V lost 4 bases and J lost 4, with 11 bases in between. The V gene's germline CDR1 is LGHNA and CDR2 YNFKEQ. The chain uses TRBV4-2 and TRBJ2-6; no clear D gene. This material consisted of unstimulated CD8+ T cells sorted from spleen or lymph node cells, taken before intestinal transplant. The receptor comes from a human donor who received an intestinal transplant. CDR3 DNA sequence: TGTGCCAGCAGCCCTGCCTTGGTGGGGGCCAACGTCCTGACTTTC. Its protein product is CASSPALVGANVLTF.